This TCR beta chain was observed in a study of T cell repertoires in cytomegalovirus infection. Study information: Based on public TCR beta signatures, there were indications of CMV infection and of a matching HLA type. Study results and caveats: Identification of carriers of CMV plus the relevant HLA was performed using cumulative public TCR beta family frequency. Ex vivo responses were dominated by HLA-C-restricted CMV-specific TCR beta clonotypes.

One entry per CDR3 protein, called by TCRdb with MiXCR from the reads. The data show around 310,000 distinct CDR3 sequences, around a sixth seen once. This clonotype was recorded a few times. The antigen remains undetermined. The CDR3 totals 16 residues. V shed 0 bases and J 2 bases; nucleotides not matched to a gene: 5. Germline V gene lookup returns CDR1 SGDLS and CDR2 YYNGEE. Sequencing input: PBMCs. The chain combines TRBV9 with TRBJ2-5, with 9 bases that match TRBD1. This clonotype was sampled from a human donor in good health (CMV status not recorded). Some clones in this sample may be carry-over from other donors' samples. CDR3 nucleotides: TGTGCCAGCAGCGTAGGCATTGACAGGGGGCAAGAGACCCAGTACTTC. Translating gives CASSVGIDRGQETQYF. The full variable domain, completed using reference TRBV9 and TRBJ2-5, is DSGVTQTPKHLITATGQRVTLRCSPRSGDLSVYWYQQSLDQGLQFLIQYYNGEERAKGNILERFSAQQFPDLHSELNLSSLELGDSALYFCASSVGIDRGQETQYFGPGTRLLVL.